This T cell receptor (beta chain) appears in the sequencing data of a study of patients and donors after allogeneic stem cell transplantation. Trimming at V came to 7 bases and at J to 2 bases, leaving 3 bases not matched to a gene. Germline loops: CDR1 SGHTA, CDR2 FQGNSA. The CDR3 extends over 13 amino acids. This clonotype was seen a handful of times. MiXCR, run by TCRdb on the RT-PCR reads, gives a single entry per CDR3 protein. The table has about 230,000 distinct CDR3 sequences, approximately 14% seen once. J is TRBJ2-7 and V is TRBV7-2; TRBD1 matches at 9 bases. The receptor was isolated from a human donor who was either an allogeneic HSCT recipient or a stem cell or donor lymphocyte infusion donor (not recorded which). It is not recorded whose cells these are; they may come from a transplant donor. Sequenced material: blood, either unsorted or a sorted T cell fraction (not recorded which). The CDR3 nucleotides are TGTGCCAGCACCCGGACAGGGGCCTACGAGCAGTACTTC. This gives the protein CASTRTGAYEQYF. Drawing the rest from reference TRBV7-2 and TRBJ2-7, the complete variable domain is GAGVSQSPSNKVTEKGKDVELRCDPISGHTALYWYRQSLGQGLEFLIYFQGNSAPDKSGLPSDRFSAERTGGSVSTLTIQRTQQEDSAVYLCASTRTGAYEQYFGPGTRLTVT.